The source of this T cell receptor (beta chain) is a study of T cell responses to AZD1222 COVID-19 vaccine. Whole-study results and caveats: Seropositivity was recorded at baseline in only six AZD1222 recipients. CD4 TCRs associated with vaccination spanned spike, dominating at 160-218 and 743-854. Regions left unmutated in variants are reportedly the target of nearly half of spike-specific TCRs.

Comments on this clone: Its antigen is as yet unknown.

The CDR3 totals 16 residues. The germline CDR1 and CDR2 sequences are MGHRA and YSYEKL. Losses at the gene ends were 5 bases for V and 3 bases for J; bases not matched to a gene: 10. TCRdb's table, derived via immunoSEQ multiplex PCR, lists solely in-frame clones and lacks some. The data contain about 86,000 clones, around 87% of them singletons. This clonotype originated in an adult who received the AZD1222 COVID-19 vaccine. The J gene is TRBJ2-1, the V gene TRBV4-1; TRBD1 agrees at 7 bases. The specimen was peripheral blood, collected 28 days after the second AZD1222 dose. CDR3 coding DNA: TGCGCCAGCAGCTGGCCCCGGGACAGTCTCTACAATGAGCAGTTCTTC. Protein sequence: CASSWPRDSLYNEQFF.